One T cell receptor beta chain is described in this entry. The table came from immunoSEQ multiplex PCR; TCRdb's copy has only in-frame clones and leaves some out. The sample records under 110,000 clones, roughly 87% being singletons. This sample is part of a study of T cell responses to AZD1222 COVID-19 vaccine. Background on the study: Analyses pooled second doses at about 4 or about 12 weeks.

The specimen comprised peripheral blood, sampled on day 0 of AZD1222 vaccination. The TCR sequence derives from an adult in good health.

The CDR3, as DNA: TGTGCCAGCATCACGACAGGGGGCGCGTACGAGCAGTACTTC. It specifies CASITTGGAYEQYF. V and J are TRBV2 and TRBJ2-7; 10 bases match TRBD1. V lost 7 bases, J lost 4 bases, and 7 bases stayed unmatched. The CDR3 sequence is 14 residues long. Per the germline V gene, CDR1 is SNHLY and CDR2 is FYNNEI.